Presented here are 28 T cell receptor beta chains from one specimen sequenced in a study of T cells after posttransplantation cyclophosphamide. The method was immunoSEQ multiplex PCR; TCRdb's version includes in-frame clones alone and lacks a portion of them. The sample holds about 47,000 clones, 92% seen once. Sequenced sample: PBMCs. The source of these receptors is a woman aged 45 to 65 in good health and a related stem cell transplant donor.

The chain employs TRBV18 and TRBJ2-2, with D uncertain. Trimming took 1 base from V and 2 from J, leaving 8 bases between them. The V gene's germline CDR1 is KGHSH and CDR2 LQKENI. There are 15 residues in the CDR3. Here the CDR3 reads CASSPRKSNTGELFF. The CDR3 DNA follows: TGTGCCAGCTCACCACGTAAATCTAACACCGGGGAGCTGTTTTTT.

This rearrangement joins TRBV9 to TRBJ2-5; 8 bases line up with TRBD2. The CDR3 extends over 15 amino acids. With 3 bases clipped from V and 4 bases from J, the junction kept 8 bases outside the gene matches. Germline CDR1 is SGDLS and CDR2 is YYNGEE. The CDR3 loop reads CASSELGLAGETQYF. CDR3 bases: TGTGCCAGCAGCGAGCTCGGCCTAGCGGGAGAGACCCAGTACTTC. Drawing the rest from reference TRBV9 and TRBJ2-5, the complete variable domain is DSGVTQTPKHLITATGQRVTLRCSPRSGDLSVYWYQQSLDQGLQFLIQYYNGEERAKGNILERFSAQQFPDLHSELNLSSLELGDSALYFCASSELGLAGETQYFGPGTRLLVL.

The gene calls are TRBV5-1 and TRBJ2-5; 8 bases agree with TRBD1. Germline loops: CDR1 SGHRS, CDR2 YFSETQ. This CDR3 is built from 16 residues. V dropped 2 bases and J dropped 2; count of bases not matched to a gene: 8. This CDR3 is CASSFPRTGLQETQYF. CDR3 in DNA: TGCGCCAGCAGCTTCCCCCGGACAGGGCTACAAGAGACCCAGTACTTC.

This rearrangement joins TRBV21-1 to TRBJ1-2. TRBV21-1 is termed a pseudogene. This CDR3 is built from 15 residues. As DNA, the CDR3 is TGTGCCAGCAGCGGTCCGCCGGCAGAGGATTCTGGCTACACCTTC. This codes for CASSGPPAEDSGYTF.

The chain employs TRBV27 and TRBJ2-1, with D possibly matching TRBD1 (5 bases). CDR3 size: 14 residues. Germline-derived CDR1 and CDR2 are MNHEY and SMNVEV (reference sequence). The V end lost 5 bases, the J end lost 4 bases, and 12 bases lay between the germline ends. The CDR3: CASSPDSTYNEQFF. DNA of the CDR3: TGTGCCAGCAGTCCAGACAGCACTTACAATGAGCAGTTCTTC.

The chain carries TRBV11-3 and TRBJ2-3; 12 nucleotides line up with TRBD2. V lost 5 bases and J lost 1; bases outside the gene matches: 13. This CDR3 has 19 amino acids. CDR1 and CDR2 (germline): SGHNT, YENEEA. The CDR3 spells CASSPMTSGGLRGTDTQYF. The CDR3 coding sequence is TGTGCCAGCAGCCCTATGACTAGCGGGGGACTAAGAGGCACAGATACGCAGTATTTT.

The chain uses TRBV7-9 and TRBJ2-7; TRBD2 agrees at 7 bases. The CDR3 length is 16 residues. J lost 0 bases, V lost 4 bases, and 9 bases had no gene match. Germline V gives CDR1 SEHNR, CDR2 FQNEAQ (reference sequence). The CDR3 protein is CASSSTSASLSYEQYF. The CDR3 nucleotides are TGTGCCAGCAGCTCAACTAGCGCGAGTCTCTCCTACGAGCAGTACTTC.

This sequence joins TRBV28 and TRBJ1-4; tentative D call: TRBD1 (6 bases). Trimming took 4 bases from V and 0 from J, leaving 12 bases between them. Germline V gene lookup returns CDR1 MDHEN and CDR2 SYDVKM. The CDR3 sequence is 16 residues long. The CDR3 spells CASSYSTGSTNEKLFF. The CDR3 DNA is TGTGCCAGCAGTTATTCCACAGGGTCAACTAATGAAAAACTGTTTTTT. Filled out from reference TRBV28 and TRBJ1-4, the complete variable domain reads DVKVTQSSRYLVKRTGEKVFLECVQDMDHENMFWYRQDPGLGLRLIYFSYDVKMKEKGDIPEGYSVSREKKERFSLILESASTNQTSMYLCASSYSTGSTNEKLFFGSGTQLSVL.

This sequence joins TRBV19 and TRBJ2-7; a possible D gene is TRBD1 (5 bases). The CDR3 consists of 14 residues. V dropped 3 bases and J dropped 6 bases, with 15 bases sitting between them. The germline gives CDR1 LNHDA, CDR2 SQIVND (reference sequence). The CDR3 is CASSMWQGIREQYF. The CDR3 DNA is TGTGCCAGTAGTATGTGGCAGGGTATCCGCGAGCAGTACTTC.

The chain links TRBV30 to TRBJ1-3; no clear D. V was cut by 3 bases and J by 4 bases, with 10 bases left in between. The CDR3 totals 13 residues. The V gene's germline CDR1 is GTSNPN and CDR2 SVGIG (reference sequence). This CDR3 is CAWRYVPGNTIYF. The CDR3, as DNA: TGTGCCTGGAGATATGTCCCCGGAAACACCATATATTTT.

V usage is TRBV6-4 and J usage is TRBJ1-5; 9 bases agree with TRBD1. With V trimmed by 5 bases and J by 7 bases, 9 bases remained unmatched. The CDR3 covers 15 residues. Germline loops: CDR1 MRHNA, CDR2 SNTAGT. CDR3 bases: TGTGCCAGCAGTTTTACAGGGGGCCGGGACCAGCCCCAGCATTTT. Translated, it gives CASSFTGGRDQPQHF.

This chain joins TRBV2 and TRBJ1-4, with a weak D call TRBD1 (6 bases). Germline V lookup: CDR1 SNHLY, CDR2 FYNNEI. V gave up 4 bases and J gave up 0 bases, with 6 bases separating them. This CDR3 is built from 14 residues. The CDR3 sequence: CASSGTATNEKLFF. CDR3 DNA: TGTGCCAGCAGTGGGACAGCAACTAATGAAAAACTGTTTTTT.

CDR3 sequence: CASSRSTSGVTYEQFF. CDR3 DNA: TGCGCCAGCAGCCGCTCGACTAGCGGGGTCACCTATGAGCAGTTCTTC. The genes are TRBV10-2 and TRBJ2-1; 11 bases match TRBD2. V lost 6 bases to trimming and J lost 8 bases; unmatched junction nucleotides: 12. Germline V gene lookup returns CDR1 WSHSY and CDR2 SAAADI. The CDR3 consists of 16 residues.

This CDR3 is CASSMRFNYTF. CDR3 DNA: TGTGCCAGTAGTATGCGGTTTAACTACACCTTC. The chain couples TRBV19 to TRBJ1-2; D unresolved. The CDR3 is made up of 11 amino acids. With 3 bases removed from V and 10 bases from J, the gap between germline ends came to 9 bases. Germline-derived CDR1 and CDR2 are LNHDA and SQIVND (reference sequence).

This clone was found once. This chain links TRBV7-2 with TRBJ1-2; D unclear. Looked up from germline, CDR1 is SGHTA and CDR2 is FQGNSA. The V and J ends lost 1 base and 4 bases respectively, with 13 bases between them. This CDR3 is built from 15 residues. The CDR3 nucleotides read TGTGCCAGCAGCTTAGAGAGCACCACCGGCTATGGCTACACCTTC. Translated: CASSLESTTGYGYTF.

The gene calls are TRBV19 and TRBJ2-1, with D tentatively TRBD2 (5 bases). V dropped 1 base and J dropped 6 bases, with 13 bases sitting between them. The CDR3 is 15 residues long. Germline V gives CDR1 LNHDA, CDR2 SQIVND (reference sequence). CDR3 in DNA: TGTGCCAGTAGTATAGGATACTCCCGGGGCAATGAGCAGTTCTTC. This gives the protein CASSIGYSRGNEQFF.

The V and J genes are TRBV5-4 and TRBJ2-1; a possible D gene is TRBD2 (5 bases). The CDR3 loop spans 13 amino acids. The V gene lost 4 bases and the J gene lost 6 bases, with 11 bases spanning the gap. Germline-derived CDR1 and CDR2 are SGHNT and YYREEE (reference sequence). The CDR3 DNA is TGTGCCAGCAGCACCGGAGGCCCCAATGAGCAGTTCTTC. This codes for CASSTGGPNEQFF. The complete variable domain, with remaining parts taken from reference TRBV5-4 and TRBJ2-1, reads ETGVTQSPTHLIKTRGQQVTLRCSSQSGHNTVSWYQQALGQGPQFIFQYYREEENGRGNFPPRFSGLQFPNYSSELNVNALELDDSALYLCASSTGGPNEQFFGPGTRLTVL.

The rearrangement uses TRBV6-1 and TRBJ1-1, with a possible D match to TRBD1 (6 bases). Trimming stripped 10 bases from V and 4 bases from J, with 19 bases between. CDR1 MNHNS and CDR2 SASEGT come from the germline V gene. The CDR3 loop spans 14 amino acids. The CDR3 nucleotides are TGTGCCACGGTCAAGGGGGATATGGGCACTGAAGCTTTCTTT. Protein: CATVKGDMGTEAFF.

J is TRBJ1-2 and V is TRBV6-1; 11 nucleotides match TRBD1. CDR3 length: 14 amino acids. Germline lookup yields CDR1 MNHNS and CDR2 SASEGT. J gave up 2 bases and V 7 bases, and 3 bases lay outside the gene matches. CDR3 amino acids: CASTWTGGNYGYTF. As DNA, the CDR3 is TGTGCCAGCACCTGGACAGGGGGCAACTATGGCTACACCTTC.

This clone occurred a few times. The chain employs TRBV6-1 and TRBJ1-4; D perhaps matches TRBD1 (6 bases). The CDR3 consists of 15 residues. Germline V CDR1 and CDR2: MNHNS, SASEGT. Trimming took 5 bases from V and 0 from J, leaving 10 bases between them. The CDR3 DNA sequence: TGTGCCAGCAGTTTAGAGGGGGCAACTAATGAAAAACTGTTTTTT. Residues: CASSLEGATNEKLFF.

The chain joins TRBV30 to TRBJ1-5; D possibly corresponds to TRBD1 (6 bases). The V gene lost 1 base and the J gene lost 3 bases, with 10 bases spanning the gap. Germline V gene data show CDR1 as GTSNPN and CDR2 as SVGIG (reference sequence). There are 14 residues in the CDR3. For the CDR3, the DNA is TGTGCCTGGAGTGCCGGGACACTCAATCAGCCCCAGCATTTT. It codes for CAWSAGTLNQPQHF.

The DNA of the CDR3 is TGTGCCAGCAGCCTGTTGAGCGGGAGCCAGTACGAGCAGTACTTC. This sequence encodes CASSLLSGSQYEQYF. V usage is TRBV7-3 and J usage is TRBJ2-7; TRBD2 agrees at 8 bases. The CDR3 is 15 amino acids. Trimming took 5 bases from V and 4 from J; bases not matched to a gene: 10. CDR1 SGHTA and CDR2 FQGTGA come from the germline V gene. Full variable domain (missing parts from reference TRBV7-3 and TRBJ2-7): GAGVSQTPSNKVTEKGKYVELRCDPISGHTALYWYRQSLGQGPEFLIYFQGTGAADDSGLPNDRFFAVRPEGSVSTLKIQRTERGDSAVYLCASSLLSGSQYEQYFGPGTRLTVT.

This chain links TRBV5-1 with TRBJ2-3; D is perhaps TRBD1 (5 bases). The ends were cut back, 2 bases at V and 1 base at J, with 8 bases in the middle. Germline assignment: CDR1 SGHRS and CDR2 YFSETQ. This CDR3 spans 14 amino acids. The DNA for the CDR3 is TGCGCCAGCAGCTTTGGCAGGGGCACAGATACGCAGTATTTT. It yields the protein CASSFGRGTDTQYF.

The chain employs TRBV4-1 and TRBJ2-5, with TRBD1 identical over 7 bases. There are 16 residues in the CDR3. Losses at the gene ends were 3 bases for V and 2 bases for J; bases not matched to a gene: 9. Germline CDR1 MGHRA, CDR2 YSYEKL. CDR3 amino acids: CASSHIGQAEQETQYF. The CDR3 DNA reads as TGCGCCAGCAGCCACATAGGACAGGCGGAACAAGAGACCCAGTACTTC.

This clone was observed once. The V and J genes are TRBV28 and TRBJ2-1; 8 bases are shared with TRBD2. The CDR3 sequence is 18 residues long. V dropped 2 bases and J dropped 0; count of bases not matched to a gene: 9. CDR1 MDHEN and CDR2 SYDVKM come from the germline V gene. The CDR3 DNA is TGTGCCAGCAGTTTAGCTGGGGTAGCGGGATCCTCCTACAATGAGCAGTTCTTC. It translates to CASSLAGVAGSSYNEQFF.

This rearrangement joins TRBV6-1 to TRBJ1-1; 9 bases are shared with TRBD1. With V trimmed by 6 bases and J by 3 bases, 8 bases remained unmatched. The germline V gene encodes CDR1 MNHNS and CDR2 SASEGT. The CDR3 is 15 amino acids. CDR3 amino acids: CASRRDRDRDTEAFF. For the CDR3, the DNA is TGTGCCAGCAGAAGAGACCGGGACAGGGACACTGAAGCTTTCTTT.

CDR3 nucleotides: TGTGCCAGTAGTACAGGGACTAGCGATACGCAGTATTTT. It specifies CASSTGTSDTQYF. J is TRBJ2-3 and V is TRBV19; TRBD2 matches 9 bases. There are 13 residues in the CDR3. Losses at the gene ends were 4 bases for V and 6 bases for J; bases not matched to a gene: 2. Germline assignment: CDR1 LNHDA and CDR2 SQIVND (reference sequence). Variable domain in full (rest from reference TRBV19 and TRBJ2-3): DGGITQSPKYLFRKEGQNVTLSCEQNLNHDAMYWYRQDPGQGLRLIYYSQIVNDFQKGDIAEGYSVSREKKESFPLTVTSAQKNPTAFYLCASSTGTSDTQYFGPGTRLTVL.

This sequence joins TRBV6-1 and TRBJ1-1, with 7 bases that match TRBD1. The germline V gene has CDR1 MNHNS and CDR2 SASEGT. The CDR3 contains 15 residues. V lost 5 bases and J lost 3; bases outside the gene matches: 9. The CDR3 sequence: CASSRNRGGDTEAFF. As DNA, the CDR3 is TGTGCCAGCAGTCGGAACAGGGGCGGTGACACTGAAGCTTTCTTT.